These 10 T cell receptor beta chains were sequenced from one sample in a study of blood T cell repertoires in COVID-19. Sequencing was performed with immunoSEQ multiplex PCR; in TCRdb, only in-frame clones are kept and a portion is missing. The sample lists about 320,000 clones, about 82% occurring once. Material for sequencing was peripheral blood. These receptors all come from a human donor in a cohort sampled during active COVID-19.

The V gene is TRBV19, the J gene TRBJ1-5; 10 bases are a match to TRBD1. The V gene's germline CDR1 is LNHDA and CDR2 SQIVND (reference sequence). The V and J ends lost 3 bases and 2 bases, in that order; junction bases with no gene match: 7. This CDR3 is 17 amino acids long. CDR3 coding DNA: TGTGCCAGTAGTATGCCGACAGGGGGCGGTGGCAATCAGCCCCAGCATTTT. Protein: CASSMPTGGGGNQPQHF. Drawing the rest from reference TRBV19 and TRBJ1-5, the complete variable domain is DGGITQSPKYLFRKEGQNVTLSCEQNLNHDAMYWYRQDPGQGLRLIYYSQIVNDFQKGDIAEGYSVSREKKESFPLTVTSAQKNPTAFYLCASSMPTGGGGNQPQHFGDGTRLSIL.

The chain employs TRBV6-5 and TRBJ2-7; no clear D. Looked up from germline, CDR1 is MNHEY and CDR2 is SVGAGI. This CDR3 is built from 13 residues. V was cut by 2 bases and J by 2 bases, with 7 bases left in between. CDR3 nucleotide sequence: TGTGCCAGCAGTTACGGCAGGACCTACGAGCAGTACTTC. It is translated as CASSYGRTYEQYF.

The chain links TRBV5-8 to TRBJ1-1; TRBD1 matches at 7 bases. V lost 4 bases to trimming and J lost 1 base; unmatched junction nucleotides: 10. Germline V lookup: CDR1 SGHTS, CDR2 YDEGEE. The CDR3 loop spans 16 amino acids. The DNA for the CDR3 is TGTGCCAGCAGCCCTCGGACAGGCGGCGGGAACACTGAAGCTTTCTTT. It translates to CASSPRTGGGNTEAFF.

The chain links TRBV5-1 to TRBJ2-1, with 10 bases lining up with TRBD2. The CDR3 runs 15 residues. Germline V gene data show CDR1 as SGHRS and CDR2 as YFSETQ. The J segment lost 8 bases and the V segment lost 0 bases, leaving 5 bases of the junction unmatched. The CDR3 DNA reads TGCGCCAGCAGCTTGGCTAGCGGGGGAGGGGATGAGCAGTTCTTC. Its translation is CASSLASGGGDEQFF.

The chain recombines TRBV6-4 with TRBJ1-2; 11 bases align to TRBD1. J gave up 5 bases and V 0 bases, and 5 bases lay outside the gene matches. This CDR3 comprises 16 residues. Germline CDR1 and CDR2: MRHNA and SNTAGT. CDR3 sequence (DNA): TGTGCCAGCAGTGACTCATGGACAGGGGGCTTGTATGGCTACACCTTC. This codes for CASSDSWTGGLYGYTF.

The J gene is TRBJ2-3, the V gene TRBV9; TRBD1 might be the D (6 bases). The CDR3 totals 18 residues. Germline V gene sequence: CDR1 SGDLS, CDR2 YYNGEE. V lost 0 bases to trimming and J lost 1 base, with 18 bases between them. The DNA for the CDR3 is TGTGCCAGCAGCGTAGGGCAGGGGTCGCCGAGACGCACAGATACGCAGTATTTT. It yields the protein CASSVGQGSPRRTDTQYF.

The chain links TRBV20-1 to TRBJ2-7; D possibly corresponds to TRBD1 (6 bases). The ends were cut back, 3 bases at V and 2 bases at J, with 8 bases in the middle. Germline values: CDR1 DFQATT, CDR2 SNEGSKA (reference sequence). This CDR3 is built from 12 residues. CDR3 protein: CSASTGPYEQYF. CDR3 in DNA: TGCAGTGCTAGTACAGGGCCCTACGAGCAGTACTTC.

V and J are TRBV23-1 and TRBJ2-7; 9 bases match TRBD1. TRBV23-1 is assigned to the ORF class and has an uncertain function. This CDR3 spans 13 amino acids. The J segment lost 3 bases and the V segment lost 7 bases, leaving 4 bases of the junction unmatched. CDR3: CASMDRGGYEQYF. The CDR3 DNA reads as TGCGCCAGCATGGACAGGGGAGGCTACGAGCAGTACTTC.

V usage is TRBV7-9 and J usage is TRBJ1-1, with no clear D. V shed 8 bases and J shed 5 bases, with 12 bases lying between them. The CDR3 extends over 12 amino acids. Per the germline V gene, CDR1 is SEHNR and CDR2 is FQNEAQ (reference sequence). The CDR3 DNA follows: TGTGCCAGCGAGGGTCTAGGGACTGAAGCTTTCTTT. This encodes CASEGLGTEAFF.

The chain couples TRBV24-1 to TRBJ2-1; possible D gene TRBD2, 5 bases. The V end lost 4 bases, the J end lost 0 bases, and 12 bases lay between the germline ends. From germline, CDR1 is KGHDR and CDR2 SFDVKD. This CDR3 region has 16 residues. The CDR3: CATSDPERNSYNEQFF. DNA of the CDR3: TGTGCCACCAGTGACCCCGAGCGGAACTCCTACAATGAGCAGTTCTTC.